The entry below gives a single T cell receptor (beta chain) sequence along with its context. No antigen is known for it. Treatment defined: approximately nine-day PBMC culture with coronavirus spike peptide pools or control peptides (ViraFEST assay). Before the COVID-19 pandemic (2011-2018), CD4+ T cells were obtained from the unexposed donor. The Oncomine TCR Beta short-read assay was what sequenced the DNA obtained from cultured CD4+ T cells. CD4+ T cells were cultured, and genomic DNA was extracted from them. TCRdb re-derived calls from the PCR reads in MiXCR, one entry per CDR3 protein. The profile covers some 9,100 distinct CDR3 sequences, with 30% to 40% appearing a single time and roughly 20% taken by the ten largest. This entry is derived from a study of vaccination and CD4 T cells after COVID-19. The CDR3 has 15 amino acids. From germline, CDR1 is KGHDR and CDR2 SFDVKD. Trimming stripped 9 bases from V and 4 bases from J, with 18 bases between.

This clonotype was obtained from a human donor in good health. The V gene is TRBV24-1, the J gene TRBJ1-5; tentatively, D is TRBD1 (6 bases). Material: CD4+ T cells from blood, cultured in vitro. The CDR3 reads CATSPGRQGNQPQHF. CDR3 DNA sequence: TGTGCCACCTCACCGGGGCGGCAGGGGAATCAGCCCCAGCATTTT.